Below, 28 T cell receptor beta chains from the same sample are listed, as sequenced in a study of radiotherapy plus CTLA-4 blockade in lung cancer. TCRdb's table, derived via immunoSEQ multiplex PCR, lists solely in-frame clones and lacks some. This sample carries under 35,000 clones, 60% to 80% of them seen once, and the ten largest clones take 4.7%. Sequencing was performed on peripheral blood, taken from a patient treated with radiotherapy plus ipilimumab. The receptors here all came from a human donor with non-small cell lung cancer whose response to radiotherapy plus ipilimumab could not be evaluated.

This clone was seen a handful of times. The V gene is TRBV9, the J gene TRBJ2-1; weak D call: TRBD2 (7 bases). V was cut by 3 bases and J by 5 bases, with 24 bases left in between. Germline V lookup: CDR1 SGDLS, CDR2 YYNGEE. CDR3 length equals 18 residues. The CDR3 DNA reads as TGTGCCAGCAGCGCCGGCACGTTAGGGGGAGGGTTCCACAATGAGCAGTTCTTC. It codes for CASSAGTLGGGFHNEQFF. The variable domain in full, with the rest retrieved from reference TRBV9 and TRBJ2-1, is DSGVTQTPKHLITATGQRVTLRCSPRSGDLSVYWYQQSLDQGLQFLIQYYNGEERAKGNILERFSAQQFPDLHSELNLSSLELGDSALYFCASSAGTLGGGFHNEQFFGPGTRLTVL.

The J gene is TRBJ2-7, the V gene TRBV18; D gene uncertain. Germline loops: CDR1 KGHSH, CDR2 LQKENI. The CDR3 has 12 amino acids. The V end was cut by 5 bases, the J end by 1 base, with 6 bases between. The CDR3 DNA reads TGTGCCAGCTCAGAGTCTTCCTACGAGCAGTACTTC. Its translation: CASSESSYEQYF.

V is TRBV2 and J is TRBJ1-3, with D possibly TRBD1 on 6 matching bases. Germline-derived CDR1 and CDR2 are SNHLY and FYNNEI. The CDR3 covers 16 residues. Trimming left V 4 bases short and J 4 bases short, with 17 bases between. The DNA of the CDR3 is TGTGCCAGCAGTGGTGGACAGCCCGTTGGGGGAAACACCATATATTTT. This translates into CASSGGQPVGGNTIYF.

This clone was observed a few times. The genes are TRBV7-2 and TRBJ1-3; perhaps TRBD1 as D (6 bases). This CDR3 spans 15 amino acids. The V and J ends lost 5 bases and 2 bases respectively, with 13 bases between them. From germline, CDR1 is SGHTA and CDR2 FQGNSA. The CDR3 DNA sequence: TGTGCCAGCAGCGGCCTAGGACAGACTGGAAACACCATATATTTT. It translates to CASSGLGQTGNTIYF.

This clone appeared a single time. V is TRBV19 and J is TRBJ2-5; 9 bases map to TRBD1. Unmatched junction bases numbered 15, after V lost 5 bases and J lost 5 bases. This CDR3 has 17 residues. Germline values: CDR1 LNHDA, CDR2 SQIVND (reference sequence). The CDR3 protein is CASSVSSGTGTWETQYF. Written as DNA, the CDR3 is TGTGCCAGTAGTGTCAGCTCCGGGACAGGGACATGGGAGACCCAGTACTTC.

The rearrangement links TRBV28 to TRBJ2-3; maybe TRBD1 (6 bases). Germline loops: CDR1 MDHEN, CDR2 SYDVKM. V lost 1 base and J lost 8, with 28 bases in between. The CDR3 contains 19 residues. CDR3 amino acids: CASSLSGPAVGGQSSTQYF. CDR3 sequence (DNA): TGTGCCAGCAGTTTATCGGGTCCGGCGGTAGGGGGACAAAGCAGTACGCAGTATTTT.

The V and J genes are TRBV2 and TRBJ1-5; D is unresolved. V lost 6 bases, J lost 2 bases, and 5 bases lay in between. CDR3 length: 12 amino acids. Germline V gene lookup returns CDR1 SNHLY and CDR2 FYNNEI. DNA for the CDR3: TGTGCCAGCAGGGGCCGCAATCAGCCCCAGCATTTT. Translating gives CASRGRNQPQHF.

J is TRBJ2-3 and V is TRBV18; TRBD2 matches at 8 bases. V lost 3 bases, J lost 6 bases, and 8 bases stayed unmatched. Looked up from germline, CDR1 is KGHSH and CDR2 is LQKENI. This CDR3 is built from 15 residues. The CDR3: CASSPAGGTTDTQYF. In DNA, the CDR3 is TGTGCCAGCTCACCCGCGGGAGGAACCACGGATACGCAGTATTTT.

V usage is TRBV7-2 and J usage is TRBJ1-2, with D maybe TRBD1 (6 bases). Germline V lookup: CDR1 SGHTA, CDR2 FQGNSA. V dropped 6 bases and J dropped 8 bases, with 16 bases sitting between them. The CDR3 has 13 residues. The CDR3 DNA reads TGTGCCAGCAGTCAAACAGGGTCGCGGGGCTACACCTTC. It specifies CASSQTGSRGYTF.

The J gene is TRBJ1-1, the V gene TRBV30; D gene ambiguous. Germline V gives CDR1 GTSNPN, CDR2 SVGIG (reference sequence). Trimming pared 1 base from V and 4 bases from J, leaving 7 bases between. The CDR3 is 12 residues long. Written as DNA, the CDR3 is TGTGCCTGGAGTGATTTAGTCACTGAAGCTTTCTTT. It encodes CAWSDLVTEAFF.

This clone has a handful of counts. The V call is TRBV6-5, the J call TRBJ2-7; 9 nucleotides line up with TRBD1. Germline V lookup: CDR1 MNHEY, CDR2 SVGAGI. The CDR3 is made up of 14 amino acids. V was pared by 7 bases and J by 2 bases, with 6 bases of the junction left unmatched. DNA for the CDR3: TGTGCCAGCACGCGGGGACAGGGTCCCTACGAGCAGTACTTC. Amino acid sequence: CASTRGQGPYEQYF.

The chain is built from TRBV5-4 and TRBJ2-7; 11 nucleotides agree with TRBD2. V lost 2 bases to trimming and J lost 5 bases; unmatched junction nucleotides: 3. This CDR3 is built from 14 residues. The V gene's germline CDR1 is SGHNT and CDR2 YYREEE (reference sequence). The CDR3 DNA reads TGTGCCAGCAGCTTCGAACTAGCGGGAGACGAGCAGTACTTC. Translating gives CASSFELAGDEQYF.

The rearrangement links TRBV18 to TRBJ2-3; a weak D match, TRBD2 (5 bases). The CDR3 length is 15 residues. Germline V gene data show CDR1 as KGHSH and CDR2 as LQKENI. Deletions cut 4 bases from V and 0 bases from J, with 11 bases between. CDR3: CASSRAGGSTDTQYF. The DNA for the CDR3 is TGTGCCAGCTCACGGGCAGGCGGGAGCACAGATACGCAGTATTTT. The full variable domain, rest sourced from reference TRBV18 and TRBJ2-3, is NAGVMQNPRHLVRRRGQEARLRCSPMKGHSHVYWYRQLPEEGLKFMVYLQKENIIDESGMPKERFSAEFPKEGPSILRIQQVVRGDSAAYFCASSRAGGSTDTQYFGPGTRLTVL.

The chain couples TRBV2 to TRBJ1-1; D is unclear. CDR1 is SNHLY and CDR2 is FYNNEI in the germline V gene. V dropped 3 bases and J dropped 10 bases, with 15 bases sitting between them. This CDR3 spans 13 amino acids. The CDR3 here is CASSDDFGVAAFF. CDR3 in DNA: TGTGCCAGCAGTGACGACTTCGGAGTGGCAGCTTTCTTT.

J is TRBJ2-7 and V is TRBV6-5; TRBD2 agrees at 11 bases. The CDR3 runs to 15 residues. The V gene's germline CDR1 is MNHEY and CDR2 SVGAGI. J gave up 3 bases and V 3 bases, and 4 bases lay outside the gene matches. The CDR3 region is CASSYGLAGVYEQYF. The CDR3 region has the DNA TGTGCCAGCAGTTATGGACTAGCGGGTGTCTACGAGCAGTACTTC.

This rearrangement joins TRBV2 to TRBJ2-7, with 9 positions matching TRBD1. There are 13 residues in the CDR3. Germline assignment: CDR1 SNHLY and CDR2 FYNNEI. Trimming cost V 4 bases and J 4 bases; bases outside gene matches: 2. The CDR3 here is CASSGTGDYEQYF. CDR3 coding DNA: TGTGCCAGCAGTGGGACAGGGGATTACGAGCAGTACTTC. The full variable domain, rest sourced from reference TRBV2 and TRBJ2-7, is EPEVTQTPSHQVTQMGQEVILRCVPISNHLYFYWYRQILGQKVEFLVSFYNNEISEKSEIFDDQFSVERPDGSNFTLKIRSTKLEDSAMYFCASSGTGDYEQYFGPGTRLTVT.

The V call is TRBV5-1, the J call TRBJ2-7, with TRBD1 matching over 7 bases. Trimming at V came to 2 bases and at J to 3 bases, leaving 8 bases not matched to a gene. Germline V gene sequence: CDR1 SGHRS, CDR2 YFSETQ. The CDR3 contains 15 residues. The DNA for the CDR3 is TGCGCCAGCAGCTTAAATAGCAGGGGGAGCTACGAGCAGTACTTC. As protein: CASSLNSRGSYEQYF.

The chain has TRBV9 and TRBJ2-3; 7 positions match TRBD2. Germline assignment: CDR1 SGDLS and CDR2 YYNGEE. This CDR3 has 14 amino acids. The ends lost 5 bases at V and 4 bases at J; junction bases unmatched: 7. In nucleotides, the CDR3 is TGTGCCAGCAGTATGACTAGCTCGGCAGATACGCAGTATTTT. It translates to CASSMTSSADTQYF.

The rearrangement joins TRBV10-2 to TRBJ1-1, with 7 bases aligning to TRBD1. CDR3 length: 14 residues. CDR1 and CDR2 (germline): WSHSY, SAAADI. With 6 bases clipped from V and 1 base from J, the junction kept 5 bases outside the gene matches. The CDR3 DNA is TGCGCCAGCAGACCCGGGACAGCGAACACTGAAGCTTTCTTT. Its protein is CASRPGTANTEAFF.

The chain joins TRBV7-8 to TRBJ2-7; 12 bases agree with TRBD2. The V segment lost 6 bases and the J segment 3 bases; nucleotides outside the gene matches: 3. The CDR3 is made up of 14 amino acids. Per the germline V gene, CDR1 is SGHVS and CDR2 is FQNEAQ. The CDR3 loop reads CASRSLAGGYEQYF. CDR3 coding DNA: TGTGCCAGCAGATCACTAGCGGGAGGCTACGAGCAGTACTTC.

V gene TRBV25-1 combines with J gene TRBJ2-1; D call uncertain. The CDR3 loop spans 13 amino acids. Germline CDR1 and CDR2: MGHDK and SYGVNS. The V end lost 4 bases, the J end lost 5 bases, and 9 bases lay between the germline ends. CDR3 bases: TGTGCCAGCAGTGGCAACAGAGACAATGAGCAGTTCTTC. Protein: CASSGNRDNEQFF.

The chain joins TRBV4-2 to TRBJ1-4; no firm D call. The V and J ends lost 0 bases and 7 bases respectively, with 12 bases between them. The germline gives CDR1 LGHNA, CDR2 YNFKEQ. This CDR3 region has 15 residues. In DNA, the CDR3 is TGTGCCAGCAGCCAAGACCCCGCGAGGCGTGAAAAACTGTTTTTT. It yields the protein CASSQDPARREKLFF.

V usage is TRBV11-2 and J usage is TRBJ2-7, with 7 bases identical to TRBD1. The CDR3 runs 15 residues. Germline assignment: CDR1 SGHAT and CDR2 FQNNGV. J was trimmed by 3 bases and V by 4 bases; bases with no gene match: 9. CDR3 nucleotides: TGTGCCAGCAGCTGGCGGTTGGGACAGTACTACGAGCAGTACTTC. Translated, it gives CASSWRLGQYYEQYF. Variable domain in full (rest from reference TRBV11-2 and TRBJ2-7): EAGVAQSPRYKIIEKRQSVAFWCNPISGHATLYWYQQILGQGPKLLIQFQNNGVVDDSQLPKDRFSAERLKGVDSTLKIQPAKLEDSAVYLCASSWRLGQYYEQYFGPGTRLTVT.

The genes are TRBV21-1 and TRBJ2-7; the table's D call, TRBD2, has no DNA check behind it. TRBV21-1 is recorded as a pseudogene. This CDR3 has 17 amino acids. In DNA, the CDR3 is TGTGCCAGCAGCAAAGAACCATCTACTGCACGTCGCTACGAGCAGTACTTC. Amino acid sequence: CASSKEPSTARRYEQYF.

This clone was recorded only once. V and J are TRBV7-2 and TRBJ2-3; no definite D call. Trimming took 5 bases from V and 6 from J, leaving 9 bases between them. The CDR3 extends over 12 amino acids. The germline gives CDR1 SGHTA, CDR2 FQGNSA. CDR3 region: CASSPSLDTQYF. CDR3 nucleotides: TGTGCCAGCAGCCCGAGTTTGGATACGCAGTATTTT.

The chain is built from TRBV5-8 and TRBJ1-5; tentative D call: TRBD1 (5 bases). V shed 3 bases and J shed 8 bases, with 18 bases lying between them. CDR3 size: 15 residues. Germline lookup yields CDR1 SGHTS and CDR2 YDEGEE. The CDR3 is CASSSGVIRLEPQHF. The CDR3 DNA follows: TGTGCCAGCAGCTCGGGGGTCATCAGGTTGGAGCCCCAGCATTTT. Variable domain in full (rest from reference TRBV5-8 and TRBJ1-5): EAGVTQSPTHLIKTRGQQATLRCSPISGHTSVYWYQQALGLGLQFLLWYDEGEERNRGNFPPRFSGRQFPNYSSELNVNALELEDSALYLCASSSGVIRLEPQHFGDGTRLSIL.

This rearrangement joins TRBV6-1 to TRBJ2-5, with 7 nucleotides matching TRBD1. Germline lookup yields CDR1 MNHNS and CDR2 SASEGT. The trim removed 7 bases at V and 2 bases at J, leaving 7 bases unmatched. The CDR3 is 14 residues long. The DNA for the CDR3 is TGTGCCAGCACCCAGGGGGTAGGACAAGAGACCCAGTACTTC. Translated, it gives CASTQGVGQETQYF.

The genes are TRBV5-6 and TRBJ2-3; 10 bases are a match to TRBD1. This CDR3 region has 15 residues. Germline V gene lookup returns CDR1 SGHDT and CDR2 YYEEEE. The V and J ends lost 3 bases and 6 bases, in that order; junction bases with no gene match: 7. CDR3 protein: CASSWDRGGLDTQYF. CDR3 DNA sequence: TGTGCCAGCAGCTGGGACAGGGGAGGTCTTGATACGCAGTATTTT.